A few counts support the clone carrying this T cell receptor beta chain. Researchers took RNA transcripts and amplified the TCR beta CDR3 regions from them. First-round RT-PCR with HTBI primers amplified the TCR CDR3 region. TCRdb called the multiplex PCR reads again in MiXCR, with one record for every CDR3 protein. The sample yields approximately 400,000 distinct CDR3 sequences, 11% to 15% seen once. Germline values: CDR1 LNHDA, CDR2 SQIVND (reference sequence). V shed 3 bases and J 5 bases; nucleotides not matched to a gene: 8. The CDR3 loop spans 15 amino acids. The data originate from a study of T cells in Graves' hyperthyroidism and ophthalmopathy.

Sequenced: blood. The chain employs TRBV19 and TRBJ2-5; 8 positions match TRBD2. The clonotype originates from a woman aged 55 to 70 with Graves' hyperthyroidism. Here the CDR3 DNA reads TGTGCCAGTAGTATCGGGGGGGGGGTTAGGGAGACCCAGTACTTC. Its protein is CASSIGGGVRETQYF.